Each of the 21 T cell receptor beta chains below was sequenced from the same sample in a study of OX40 agonist ivuxolimab in advanced cancers. Sequencing used immunoSEQ multiplex PCR; TCRdb keeps in-frame clones, though not all of them. Of about 75,000 clones listed, about 86% are singletons. Specimen: CD4+ or CD8+ T cells sorted from blood, collected in a trial of the OX40 agonist ivuxolimab. The receptors originated from an adult with an advanced solid tumor such as melanoma, head and neck, liver or kidney cancer.

In its sample, this clone was seen a few times. The V gene is TRBV7-3, the J gene TRBJ2-1; 8 bases align to TRBD2. The J segment lost 5 bases and the V segment lost 6 bases, leaving 12 bases of the junction unmatched. The CDR3 is 16 amino acids. Germline CDR1 reads SGHTA; CDR2 reads FQGTGA. The CDR3 DNA follows: TGTGCCAGCAGTTTACGAGCGGGAGTAGGGGACAATGAGCAGTTCTTC. Amino acid sequence: CASSLRAGVGDNEQFF.

This chain joins TRBV6-1 and TRBJ1-2; a possible D gene is TRBD1 (5 bases). Germline V lookup: CDR1 MNHNS, CDR2 SASEGT. Trimming took off 5 bases at V and 5 bases at J, with 18 bases between the two ends. The CDR3 length is 15 residues. CDR3 sequence reads: CASSFQDTSPYGYTF. The CDR3 region has the DNA TGTGCCAGCAGTTTCCAGGACACGAGTCCTTATGGCTACACCTTC.

The J gene is TRBJ2-1, the V gene TRBV28; no clear D. Deletions cut 6 bases from V and 1 base from J, with 10 bases between. This CDR3 has 14 amino acids. CDR1 and CDR2 from the germline V gene are MDHEN and SYDVKM. Written as DNA, the CDR3 is TGTGCCAGCAGGTCGGATATTTCCTACAATGAGCAGTTCTTC. Translation gives CASRSDISYNEQFF.

The V and J genes are TRBV5-1 and TRBJ1-6; 7 nucleotides line up with TRBD1. This CDR3 comprises 16 residues. Germline CDR1 and CDR2: SGHRS and YFSETQ. V lost 4 bases to trimming and J lost 7 bases; unmatched junction nucleotides: 11. The CDR3 coding sequence is TGCGCCAGCAGCCGTGATTTGACAGGGAGCAATTCACCCCTCCACTTT. This codes for CASSRDLTGSNSPLHF.

The J gene is TRBJ1-3, the V gene TRBV9; D is ambiguous. Trimming took off 0 bases at V and 1 base at J, with 11 bases between the two ends. The germline V gene encodes CDR1 SGDLS and CDR2 YYNGEE. CDR3 length: 16 residues. This chain's CDR3 is CASSVVGRASGNTIYF. The CDR3 DNA is TGTGCCAGCAGCGTAGTAGGGAGAGCGTCTGGAAACACCATATATTTT.

The chain is built from TRBV5-1 and TRBJ1-4, with a tentative D call TRBD1 (5 bases). Germline CDR1 reads SGHRS; CDR2 reads YFSETQ. This CDR3 has 15 amino acids. V was trimmed by 3 bases and J by 0 bases, leaving 9 bases between them. The CDR3 DNA reads as TGCGCCAGCAGCTCAATAGGGGCAACTAATGAAAAACTGTTTTTT. This sequence encodes CASSSIGATNEKLFF.

A few counts support this clone. This chain uses TRBV13 with TRBJ2-7; 11 bases are shared with TRBD2. CDR3 length: 14 residues. V trimming: 8 bases; J trimming: 2 bases; junction bases outside the gene matches: 5. Germline CDR1 is PRHDT and CDR2 is FYEKMQ (reference sequence). DNA for the CDR3: TGTGCCAGCCGCACTAGCGGGAGAACCTACGAGCAGTACTTC. This sequence encodes CASRTSGRTYEQYF.

This clone has only one observation. The J gene is TRBJ1-6, the V gene TRBV21-1; no DNA check was done on the table's D call, TRBD1. TRBV21-1 is shown as a pseudogene. This CDR3 has 18 residues. CDR3 region: CASSKGGGTGPDNSPLHF. In DNA form, the CDR3 reads TGTGCCAGCAGCAAAGGGGGAGGGACAGGGCCCGATAATTCACCCCTCCACTTT.

The CDR3: CASSGTGDPNQPQHF. CDR3 sequence (DNA): TGTGCCAGTAGCGGGACAGGGGATCCCAATCAGCCCCAGCATTTT. The V and J genes are TRBV19 and TRBJ1-5, with TRBD1 identical over 10 bases. CDR1 is LNHDA and CDR2 is SQIVND in the germline V gene (reference sequence). V lost 6 bases to trimming and J lost 3 bases; unmatched junction nucleotides: 5. The CDR3 covers 15 residues.

This clone was seen only a few times. The chain is built from TRBV14 and TRBJ2-1, with 7 nucleotides matching TRBD2. Trimming took 1 base from V and 1 from J; bases not matched to a gene: 4. The CDR3 has 16 residues. Germline V gene data show CDR1 as SGHDN and CDR2 as FVKESK. CDR3 sequence reads: CASSQAGGPSYNEQFF. Written as DNA, the CDR3 is TGTGCCAGCAGCCAAGCGGGGGGACCATCCTACAATGAGCAGTTCTTC. Using reference TRBV14 and TRBJ2-1 for the parts outside the CDR3, the full variable domain is EAGVTQFPSHSVIEKGQTVTLRCDPISGHDNLYWYRRVMGKEIKFLLHFVKESKQDESGMPNNRFLAERTGGTYSTLKVQPAELEDSGVYFCASSQAGGPSYNEQFFGPGTRLTVL.

This chain links TRBV7-2 with TRBJ1-5, with D possibly being TRBD1 (6 bases). CDR1 SGHTA and CDR2 FQGNSA come from the germline V gene. Trimming left V 7 bases short and J 9 bases short, with 10 bases between. The CDR3 contains 11 residues. CDR3 sequence reads: CASTLTGPQHF. The CDR3 coding sequence is TGTGCCAGCACCCTGACAGGGCCCCAGCATTTT.

J is TRBJ1-1 and V is TRBV7-9; D gene ambiguous. V lost 5 bases and J lost 4, with 17 bases in between. From germline, CDR1 is SEHNR and CDR2 FQNEAQ (reference sequence). The CDR3 runs to 15 residues. DNA for the CDR3: TGTGCCAGCAGCGTTCACTCGTCGGGGAGCACTGAAGCTTTCTTT. It is translated as CASSVHSSGSTEAFF. Variable domain in full (rest from reference TRBV7-9 and TRBJ1-1): DTGVSQNPRHKITKRGQNVTFRCDPISEHNRLYWYRQTLGQGPEFLTYFQNEAQLEKSRLLSDRFSAERPKGSFSTLEIQRTEQGDSAMYLCASSVHSSGSTEAFFGQGTRLTVV.

This chain joins TRBV7-9 and TRBJ2-1, with no clear D. Trimming pared 1 base from V and 7 bases from J, leaving 2 bases between. CDR3 length: 11 amino acids. Germline-derived CDR1 and CDR2 are SEHNR and FQNEAQ (reference sequence). Here the CDR3 reads CASSLVNEQFF. CDR3 in DNA: TGTGCCAGCAGCTTAGTAAATGAGCAGTTCTTC.

The V and J genes are TRBV5-8 and TRBJ1-5; D is ambiguous. Germline CDR1 SGHTS, CDR2 YDEGEE. The CDR3 extends over 12 amino acids. Trimming removed 1 base at V and 6 bases at J, with 5 bases between. The CDR3 bases are TGTGCCAGCAGCTTGCGGACTCAGCCCCAGCATTTT. Translation gives CASSLRTQPQHF.

This clone showed up just once. This sequence joins TRBV28 and TRBJ2-3; TRBD2 matches 8 bases. Trimming took 6 bases from V and 7 from J; bases not matched to a gene: 9. This CDR3 comprises 14 residues. CDR1 and CDR2 from the germline V gene are MDHEN and SYDVKM. CDR3 loop: CASSRGGVENTQYF. CDR3 sequence (DNA): TGTGCCAGCAGCCGGGGGGGGGTAGAGAATACGCAGTATTTT.

This clone showed up just a few times. J is TRBJ1-5 and V is TRBV5-5; D gene ambiguous. The V gene's germline CDR1 is SGHKS and CDR2 YYEKEE (reference sequence). V lost 2 bases and J 4 bases, leaving 10 bases between the germline ends. CDR3 length equals 14 residues. CDR3 DNA: TGTGCCAGCAGCTTAAGGTGGGGAAATCAGCCCCAGCATTTT. It codes for CASSLRWGNQPQHF.

The V and J genes are TRBV10-3 and TRBJ1-1; possibly TRBD1 for D (5 bases). The CDR3 length is 13 residues. Germline V gene data show CDR1 as ENHRY and CDR2 as SYGVKD. V was shortened by 8 bases and J by 0 bases, with 10 bases between the two germline ends. The CDR3 loop reads CAISRDLNTEAFF. CDR3 bases: TGTGCCATCTCCAGGGACCTGAACACTGAAGCTTTCTTT.

The V and J genes are TRBV5-1 and TRBJ1-2; the match to TRBD1 covers 8 bases. The CDR3 has 14 residues. The germline gives CDR1 SGHRS, CDR2 YFSETQ. J gave up 4 bases and V 5 bases, and 7 bases lay outside the gene matches. The CDR3 protein is CASRPGTGGYGYTF. The DNA for the CDR3 is TGCGCCAGCAGGCCCGGGACAGGTGGCTATGGCTACACCTTC. Together with reference TRBV5-1 and TRBJ1-2, the CDR3 gives the full variable domain: KAGVTQTPRYLIKTRGQQVTLSCSPISGHRSVSWYQQTPGQGLQFLFEYFSETQRNKGNFPGRFSGRQFSNSRSEMNVSTLELGDSALYLCASRPGTGGYGYTFGSGTRLTVV.

The table lists this clone with a few counts. The chain joins TRBV5-5 to TRBJ2-1; TRBD2 matches at 7 bases. The V gene's germline CDR1 is SGHKS and CDR2 YYEKEE (reference sequence). J gave up 1 base and V 1 base, and 5 bases lay outside the gene matches. This CDR3 region has 16 residues. Here the CDR3 DNA reads TGTGCCAGCAGCTTGTGGGAGGGCGGTTCCTACAATGAGCAGTTCTTC. Residues: CASSLWEGGSYNEQFF.

In its sample, this clone was seen a few times. The chain is built from TRBV4-1 and TRBJ1-1; D might be TRBD1 (5 bases). V lost 0 bases and J 5 bases, leaving 16 bases between the germline ends. The CDR3 length is 16 residues. Germline loops: CDR1 MGHRA, CDR2 YSYEKL. CDR3 DNA: TGCGCCAGCAGCCAAGAAACTCCAGGGCTGGGTACTGAAGCTTTCTTT. Residues: CASSQETPGLGTEAFF.

The chain links TRBV9 to TRBJ1-1; weak D call: TRBD1 (6 bases). The CDR3 loop spans 14 amino acids. The V gene lost 0 bases and the J gene lost 1 base, with 7 bases spanning the gap. CDR1 is SGDLS, CDR2 YYNGEE, per germline. The CDR3 reads CASSVVDRNTEAFF. CDR3 coding DNA: TGTGCCAGCAGCGTAGTGGACAGGAACACTGAAGCTTTCTTT.